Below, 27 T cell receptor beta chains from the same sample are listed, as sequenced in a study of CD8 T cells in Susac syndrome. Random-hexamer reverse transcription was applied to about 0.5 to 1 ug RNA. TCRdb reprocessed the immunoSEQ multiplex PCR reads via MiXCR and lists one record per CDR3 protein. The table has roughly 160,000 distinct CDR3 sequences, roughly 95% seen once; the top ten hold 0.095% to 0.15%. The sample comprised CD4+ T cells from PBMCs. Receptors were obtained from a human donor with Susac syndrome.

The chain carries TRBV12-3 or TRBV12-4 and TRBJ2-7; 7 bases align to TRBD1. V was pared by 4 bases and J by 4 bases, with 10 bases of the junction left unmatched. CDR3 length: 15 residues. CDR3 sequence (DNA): TGTGCCAGCAGTTCGACGCCGGGACAGAGTTACGAGCAGTACTTC. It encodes CASSSTPGQSYEQYF.

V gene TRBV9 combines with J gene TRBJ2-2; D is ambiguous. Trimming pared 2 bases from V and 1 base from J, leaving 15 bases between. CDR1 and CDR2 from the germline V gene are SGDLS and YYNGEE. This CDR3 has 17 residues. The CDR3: CASSVRVGAKNTGELFF. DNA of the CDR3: TGTGCCAGCAGCGTCCGGGTAGGAGCGAAGAACACCGGGGAGCTGTTTTTT.

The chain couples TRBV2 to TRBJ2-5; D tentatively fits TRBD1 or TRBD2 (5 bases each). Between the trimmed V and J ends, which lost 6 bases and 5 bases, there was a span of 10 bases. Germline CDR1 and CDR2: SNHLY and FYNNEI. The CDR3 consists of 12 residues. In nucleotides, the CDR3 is TGTGCCAGCAGACTGTGGGGGGAGACCCAGTACTTC. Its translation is CASRLWGETQYF.

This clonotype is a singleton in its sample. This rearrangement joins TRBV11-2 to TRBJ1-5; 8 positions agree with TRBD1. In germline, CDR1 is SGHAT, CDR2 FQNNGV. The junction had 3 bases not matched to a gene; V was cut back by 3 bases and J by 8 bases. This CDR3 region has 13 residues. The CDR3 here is CASSFGQGEPQHF. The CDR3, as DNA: TGTGCCAGCAGCTTCGGACAGGGCGAGCCCCAGCATTTT.

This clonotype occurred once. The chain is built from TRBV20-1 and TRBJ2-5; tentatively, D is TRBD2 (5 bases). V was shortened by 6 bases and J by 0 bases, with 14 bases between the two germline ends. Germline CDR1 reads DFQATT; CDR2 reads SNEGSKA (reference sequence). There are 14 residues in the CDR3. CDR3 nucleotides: TGCAGTGCGCCCGAGAGGGTAAACCAAGAGACCCAGTACTTC. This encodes CSAPERVNQETQYF.

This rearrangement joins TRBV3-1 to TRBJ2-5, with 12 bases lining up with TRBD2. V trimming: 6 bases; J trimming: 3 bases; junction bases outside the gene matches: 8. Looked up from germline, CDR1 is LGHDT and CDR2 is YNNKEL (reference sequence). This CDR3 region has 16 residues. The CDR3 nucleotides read TGTGCCAGCAGTCACCTAGCGGGGGGGCCGAAAGAGACCCAGTACTTC. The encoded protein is CASSHLAGGPKETQYF.

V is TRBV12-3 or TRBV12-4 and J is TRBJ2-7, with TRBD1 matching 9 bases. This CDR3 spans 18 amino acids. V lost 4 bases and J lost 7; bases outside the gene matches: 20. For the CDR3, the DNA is TGTGCCAGCAGTTCGTCGACAGGGGGAACGGGAGGTCTGTGGGAGCAGTACTTC. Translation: CASSSSTGGTGGLWEQYF.

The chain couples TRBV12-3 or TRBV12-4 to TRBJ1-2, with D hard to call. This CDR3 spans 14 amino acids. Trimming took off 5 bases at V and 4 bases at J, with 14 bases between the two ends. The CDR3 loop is CASSHRERGYGYTF. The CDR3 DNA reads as TGTGCCAGCAGTCACAGAGAGAGAGGCTATGGCTACACCTTC.

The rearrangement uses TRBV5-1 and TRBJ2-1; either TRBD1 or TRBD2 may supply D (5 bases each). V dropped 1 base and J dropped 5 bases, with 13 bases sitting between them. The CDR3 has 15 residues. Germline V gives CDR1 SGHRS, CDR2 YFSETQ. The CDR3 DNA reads TGCGCCAGCAGCTTGAGGGCCGGGACGCACAATGAGCAGTTCTTC. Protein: CASSLRAGTHNEQFF.

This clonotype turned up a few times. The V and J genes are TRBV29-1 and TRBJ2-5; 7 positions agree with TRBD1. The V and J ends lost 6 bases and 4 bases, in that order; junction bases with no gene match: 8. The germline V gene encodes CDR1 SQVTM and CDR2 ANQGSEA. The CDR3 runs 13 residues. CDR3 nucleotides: TGCAGCGTGGGACAGTCGCCTTTAGAGACCCAGTACTTC. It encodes CSVGQSPLETQYF.

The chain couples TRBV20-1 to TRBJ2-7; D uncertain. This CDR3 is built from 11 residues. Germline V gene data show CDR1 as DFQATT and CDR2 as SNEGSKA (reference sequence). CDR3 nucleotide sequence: TGCACCGAGGTACAGAACTACGAGCAGTACGTC. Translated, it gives CTEVQNYEQYV.

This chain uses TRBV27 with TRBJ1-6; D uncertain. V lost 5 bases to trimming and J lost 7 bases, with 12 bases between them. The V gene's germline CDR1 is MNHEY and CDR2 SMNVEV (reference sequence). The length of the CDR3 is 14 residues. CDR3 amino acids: CASSHIVQNSPLHF. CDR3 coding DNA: TGTGCCAGCAGTCACATTGTCCAGAATTCACCCCTCCACTTT.

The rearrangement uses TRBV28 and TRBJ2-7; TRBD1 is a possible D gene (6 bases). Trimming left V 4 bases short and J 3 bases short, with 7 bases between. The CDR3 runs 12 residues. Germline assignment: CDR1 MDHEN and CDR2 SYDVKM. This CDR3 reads CASSSRGYEQYV. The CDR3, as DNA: TGTGCCAGCAGTTCCAGGGGCTACGAGCAGTACGTC.

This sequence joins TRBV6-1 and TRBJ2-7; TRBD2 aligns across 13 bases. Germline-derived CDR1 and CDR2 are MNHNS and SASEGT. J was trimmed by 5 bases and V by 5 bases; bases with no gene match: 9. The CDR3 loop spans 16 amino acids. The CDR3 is CASSRRGTSGAHEQYV. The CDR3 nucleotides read TGTGCCAGCAGTCGACGGGGGACTAGCGGGGCCCACGAGCAGTACGTC.

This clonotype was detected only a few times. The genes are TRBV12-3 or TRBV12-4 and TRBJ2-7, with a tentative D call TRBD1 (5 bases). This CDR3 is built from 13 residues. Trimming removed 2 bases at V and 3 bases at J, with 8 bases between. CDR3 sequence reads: CASSLTDSYEQYF. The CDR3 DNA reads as TGTGCCAGCAGTTTAACCGACAGCTACGAGCAGTACTTC.

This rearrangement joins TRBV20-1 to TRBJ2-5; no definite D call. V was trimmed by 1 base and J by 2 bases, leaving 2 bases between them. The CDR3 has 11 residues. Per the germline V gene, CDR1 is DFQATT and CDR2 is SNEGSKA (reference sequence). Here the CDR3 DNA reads TGCAGTGCTAGAGTACAAGAGACCCAGTACTTC. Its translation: CSARVQETQYF.

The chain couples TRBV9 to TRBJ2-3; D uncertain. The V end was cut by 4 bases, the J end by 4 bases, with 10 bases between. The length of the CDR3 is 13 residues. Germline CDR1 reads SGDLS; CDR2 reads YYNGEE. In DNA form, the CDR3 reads TGTGCCAGCAGCCAGCTTGCGGCAGATACGCAGTATTTT. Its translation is CASSQLAADTQYF.

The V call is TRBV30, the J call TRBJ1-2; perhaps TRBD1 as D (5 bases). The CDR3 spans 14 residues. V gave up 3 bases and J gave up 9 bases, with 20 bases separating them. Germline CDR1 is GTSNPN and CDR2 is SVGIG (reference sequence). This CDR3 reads CAWSPSGSGASYTF. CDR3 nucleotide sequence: TGTGCCTGGAGCCCCTCGGGCAGTGGGGCAAGCTACACCTTC.

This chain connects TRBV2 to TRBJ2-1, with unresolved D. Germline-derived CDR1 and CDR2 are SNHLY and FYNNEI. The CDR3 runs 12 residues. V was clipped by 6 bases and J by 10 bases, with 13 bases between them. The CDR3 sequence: CASRAAVEEQFF. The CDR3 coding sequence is TGTGCCAGCAGGGCCGCAGTAGAGGAGCAGTTCTTC. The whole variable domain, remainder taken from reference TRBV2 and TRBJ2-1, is EPEVTQTPSHQVTQMGQEVILRCVPISNHLYFYWYRQILGQKVEFLVSFYNNEISEKSEIFDDQFSVERPDGSNFTLKIRSTKLEDSAMYFCASRAAVEEQFFGPGTRLTVL.

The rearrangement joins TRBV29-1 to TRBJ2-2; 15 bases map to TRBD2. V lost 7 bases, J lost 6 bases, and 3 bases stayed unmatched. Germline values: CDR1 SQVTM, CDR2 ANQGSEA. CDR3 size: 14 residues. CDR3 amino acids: CSAGLAGGPGELFF. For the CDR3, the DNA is TGCAGCGCTGGACTAGCGGGGGGGCCCGGGGAGCTGTTTTTT.

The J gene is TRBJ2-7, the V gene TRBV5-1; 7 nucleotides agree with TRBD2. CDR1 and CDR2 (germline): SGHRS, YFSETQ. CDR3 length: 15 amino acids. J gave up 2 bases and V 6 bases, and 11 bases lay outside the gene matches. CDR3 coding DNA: TGCGCCAGCAAAGGGGCTAGCGGTAGAACCTACGAGCAGTACTTC. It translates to CASKGASGRTYEQYF.

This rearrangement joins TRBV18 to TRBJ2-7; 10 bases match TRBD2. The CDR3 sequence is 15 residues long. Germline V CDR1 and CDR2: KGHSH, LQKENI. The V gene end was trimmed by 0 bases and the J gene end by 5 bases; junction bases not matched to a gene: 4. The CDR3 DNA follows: TGTGCCAGCTCACCACCGTCTAGCGGGAGTAACGAGCAGTACTTC. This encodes CASSPPSSGSNEQYF.

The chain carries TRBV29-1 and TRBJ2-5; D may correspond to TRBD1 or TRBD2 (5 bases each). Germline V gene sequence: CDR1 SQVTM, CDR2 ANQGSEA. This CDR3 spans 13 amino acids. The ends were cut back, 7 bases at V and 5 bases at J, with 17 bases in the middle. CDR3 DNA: TGCAGCGCCCGGTGGGGGTTCGGCGAGACCCAGTACTTC. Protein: CSARWGFGETQYF.

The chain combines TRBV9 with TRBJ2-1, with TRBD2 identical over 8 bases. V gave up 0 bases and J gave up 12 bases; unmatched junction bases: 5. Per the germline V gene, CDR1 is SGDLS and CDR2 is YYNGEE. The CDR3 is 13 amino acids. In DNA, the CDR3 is TGTGCCAGCAGCGTAGTCGGCGGGGGGCGGCAGTTCTTC. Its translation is CASSVVGGGRQFF.

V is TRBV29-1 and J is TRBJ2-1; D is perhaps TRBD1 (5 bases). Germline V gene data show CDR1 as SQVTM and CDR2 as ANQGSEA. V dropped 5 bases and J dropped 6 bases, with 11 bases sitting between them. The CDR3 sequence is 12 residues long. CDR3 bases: TGCAGCGTTACAGGACCCCCCAATGAGCAGTTCTTC. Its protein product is CSVTGPPNEQFF.

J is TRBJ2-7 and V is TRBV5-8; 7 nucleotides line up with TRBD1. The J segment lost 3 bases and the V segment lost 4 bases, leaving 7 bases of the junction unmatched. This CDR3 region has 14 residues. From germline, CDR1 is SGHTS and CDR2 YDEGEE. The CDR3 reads CASSPRTGNYEQYF. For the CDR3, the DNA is TGTGCCAGCAGCCCAAGGACAGGTAACTACGAGCAGTACTTC.

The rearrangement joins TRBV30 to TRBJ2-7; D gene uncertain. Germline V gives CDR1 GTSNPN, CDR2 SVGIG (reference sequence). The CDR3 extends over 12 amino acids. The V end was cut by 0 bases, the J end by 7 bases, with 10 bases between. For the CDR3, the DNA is TGTGCCTGGAGTGTACGCCTGCGTGAGCAGTACTTC. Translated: CAWSVRLREQYF.